The 25 T cell receptor beta chains given below trace back to one sample, sequenced in a study of cytomegalovirus exposure and HLA in healthy donors. The PCR employed 60 Vbeta primers together with 13 Jbeta primers. The table came from immunoSEQ multiplex PCR; TCRdb's copy has only in-frame clones and leaves some out. The table gives 96,000 or so clones; the top ten clones make up 4.5% to 6.5% of it. The sample taken for sequencing was PBMCs. These receptors all come from a girl aged 5-17 years in good health and CMV-seropositive.

The CDR3 is CASSYSGGNTGELFF. For the CDR3, the DNA is TGCGCCAGCAGCTATAGCGGGGGGAACACCGGGGAGCTGTTTTTT. The chain links TRBV4-1 to TRBJ2-2; 9 nucleotides line up with TRBD2. After removal of 5 bases from V and 1 base from J, the junction contained 2 bases not matched to a gene. CDR3 size: 15 residues. CDR1 is MGHRA and CDR2 is YSYEKL in the germline V gene.

In DNA form, the CDR3 reads TGTGCCAGCAGCGCAACAGGCAATCAGCCCCAGCATTTT. Its protein is CASSATGNQPQHF. The chain has TRBV9 and TRBJ1-5, with unresolved D. This CDR3 has 13 amino acids. Germline V gene data show CDR1 as SGDLS and CDR2 as YYNGEE. V was pared by 3 bases and J by 2 bases, with 6 bases between.

The V gene is TRBV9, the J gene TRBJ1-2; no clear D. CDR1 is SGDLS and CDR2 is YYNGEE in the germline V gene. Trimming shortened V by 3 bases and J by 2 bases, and 11 bases separated the two germline ends. There are 14 residues in the CDR3. In nucleotides, the CDR3 is TGTGCCAGCAGCGCAGGCGATCTAAACTATGGCTACACCTTC. It codes for CASSAGDLNYGYTF. The full variable domain, with the rest looked up from reference TRBV9 and TRBJ1-2, is DSGVTQTPKHLITATGQRVTLRCSPRSGDLSVYWYQQSLDQGLQFLIQYYNGEERAKGNILERFSAQQFPDLHSELNLSSLELGDSALYFCASSAGDLNYGYTFGSGTRLTVV.

The V call is TRBV28, the J call TRBJ2-7; tentatively, D is TRBD2 (7 bases). V shed 5 bases and J shed 0 bases, with 20 bases lying between them. CDR3 length: 17 amino acids. Germline V gives CDR1 MDHEN, CDR2 SYDVKM. The DNA for the CDR3 is TGTGCCAGCAGTCCGGGGGGCGTTACCTTTTCCTCCTACGAGCAGTACGTC. Residues: CASSPGGVTFSSYEQYV.

The genes are TRBV29-1 and TRBJ2-5, with 7 bases matching TRBD2. In germline, CDR1 is SQVTM, CDR2 ANQGSEA. This CDR3 region has 13 residues. The V and J ends lost 4 bases and 2 bases, in that order; junction bases with no gene match: 4. CDR3 region: CSVGPAGQETQYF. The CDR3 coding sequence is TGCAGCGTTGGTCCAGCGGGACAAGAGACCCAGTACTTC. The variable domain in full, completed from reference TRBV29-1 and TRBJ2-5, reads SAVISQKPSRDICQRGTSLTIQCQVDSQVTMMFWYRQQPGQSLTLIATANQGSEATYESGFVIDKFPISRPNLTFSTLTVSNMSPEDSSIYLCSVGPAGQETQYFGPGTRLLVL.

V is TRBV20-1 and J is TRBJ1-1; a possible D gene is TRBD1 (6 bases). The CDR3 contains 11 residues. V dropped 1 base and J dropped 6 bases, with 6 bases sitting between them. CDR1 DFQATT and CDR2 SNEGSKA come from the germline V gene (reference sequence). CDR3 region: CSARGGPEAFF. The CDR3 coding sequence is TGCAGTGCTAGAGGGGGGCCTGAAGCTTTCTTT.

The genes are TRBV21-1 and TRBJ1-1; the listed D gene, TRBD1, was not tested against the DNA. TRBV21-1 is recorded as a pseudogene. The CDR3 contains 17 residues. The CDR3, as DNA: TGTGCCAGCAGCAAAACGGACAGGGCGGTTGGGGACACTGAAGCTTTCTTT. Its protein is CASSKTDRAVGDTEAFF.

V is TRBV6-5 and J is TRBJ1-6; D unclear. The CDR3 is 12 amino acids. The germline V gene has CDR1 MNHEY and CDR2 SVGAGI. V lost 5 bases and J 7 bases, leaving 6 bases between the germline ends. The CDR3 reads CASSEHNSPLHF. CDR3 coding DNA: TGTGCCAGCAGTGAACACAATTCACCCCTCCACTTT.

The rearrangement joins TRBV7-2 to TRBJ2-7, with D perhaps matching TRBD2 (6 bases). Per germline, CDR1 SGHTA and CDR2 FQGNSA. The germline V and J ends were trimmed by 4 bases and 3 bases, with 10 bases remaining between them. CDR3 size: 13 residues. DNA for the CDR3: TGTGCCAGCAGCTCTACCGGGGGCTACGAGCAGTACTTC. Protein sequence: CASSSTGGYEQYF. Variable domain in full (rest from reference TRBV7-2 and TRBJ2-7): GAGVSQSPSNKVTEKGKDVELRCDPISGHTALYWYRQSLGQGLEFLIYFQGNSAPDKSGLPSDRFSAERTGGSVSTLTIQRTQQEDSAVYLCASSSTGGYEQYFGPGTRLTVT.

The chain combines TRBV6-6 with TRBJ2-7; 7 bases fit TRBD1. The CDR3 has 14 amino acids. V dropped 6 bases and J dropped 6; count of bases not matched to a gene: 11. The V gene's germline CDR1 is MNHNY and CDR2 SVGAGI (reference sequence). The CDR3 loop is CASRPTPTGIEQYF. In DNA form, the CDR3 reads TGTGCCAGCAGACCTACACCGACAGGGATCGAGCAGTACTTC.

The gene calls are TRBV9 and TRBJ1-2; D not resolved. There are 14 residues in the CDR3. The V and J ends lost 0 bases and 5 bases respectively, with 11 bases between them. From germline, CDR1 is SGDLS and CDR2 YYNGEE. The CDR3 sequence is CASSVGQSPYGYTF. The DNA for the CDR3 is TGTGCCAGCAGCGTAGGGCAGTCCCCTTATGGCTACACCTTC.

The V and J genes are TRBV28 and TRBJ2-3; a possible D gene is TRBD1 (6 bases). V was shortened by 5 bases and J by 0 bases, with 9 bases between the two germline ends. CDR3 length: 14 residues. From germline, CDR1 is MDHEN and CDR2 SYDVKM. The CDR3 region is CASSQGFSTDTQYF. The CDR3 DNA reads as TGTGCCAGCAGTCAGGGGTTTAGCACAGATACGCAGTATTTT.

The gene calls are TRBV29-1 and TRBJ1-2; tentative D call: TRBD1 (5 bases). CDR1 is SQVTM, CDR2 ANQGSEA, per germline. This CDR3 comprises 11 residues. Trimming took 6 bases from V and 8 from J, leaving 13 bases between them. DNA of the CDR3: TGCAGCGTCCCATTGGGGCTGGGCTACACCTTC. Its translation: CSVPLGLGYTF.

The rearrangement uses TRBV7-2 and TRBJ1-2; TRBD1 agrees at 7 bases. The J segment lost 4 bases and the V segment lost 5 bases, leaving 10 bases of the junction unmatched. Per the germline V gene, CDR1 is SGHTA and CDR2 is FQGNSA. CDR3 length: 15 amino acids. The CDR3 DNA reads TGTGCCAGCAGCCAAGGGGACAGTCTCTTCTATGGCTACACCTTC. Encoded protein: CASSQGDSLFYGYTF.

This chain connects TRBV4-1 to TRBJ1-1, with TRBD1 as a possible D gene (6 bases). The germline V gene encodes CDR1 MGHRA and CDR2 YSYEKL. The CDR3 extends over 13 amino acids. V was trimmed by 3 bases and J by 11 bases, leaving 16 bases between them. CDR3: CASSHRQAQGAFF. The CDR3 DNA reads as TGCGCCAGCAGCCACCGACAGGCCCAAGGGGCTTTCTTT.

The rearrangement joins TRBV9 to TRBJ2-5; D possibly corresponds to TRBD2 (5 bases). The germline gives CDR1 SGDLS, CDR2 YYNGEE. The germline V and J ends were trimmed by 4 bases and 4 bases, with 11 bases remaining between them. There are 13 residues in the CDR3. The DNA for the CDR3 is TGTGCCAGCAGCTTGAGGGTGGGAGAGACCCAGTACTTC. Translated: CASSLRVGETQYF.

The rearrangement uses TRBV7-9 and TRBJ2-7; D is unresolved. CDR3 length: 15 amino acids. Germline loops: CDR1 SEHNR, CDR2 FQNEAQ (reference sequence). With 2 bases removed from V and 3 bases from J, the gap between germline ends came to 14 bases. The DNA of the CDR3 is TGTGCCAGCAGCTTATCCACCAACCTAAACTACGAGCAGTACTTC. Translating gives CASSLSTNLNYEQYF.

The V gene is TRBV5-1, the J gene TRBJ1-6; no firm D call. V lost 1 base and J lost 9, with 14 bases in between. Germline V gives CDR1 SGHRS, CDR2 YFSETQ. The CDR3 consists of 15 residues. CDR3 in amino acids: CASSLLEDSGSPLHF. The CDR3 DNA follows: TGCGCCAGCAGCTTGTTAGAGGACTCGGGTTCACCCCTCCACTTT.

J is TRBJ2-7 and V is TRBV18; D uncertain. CDR1 is KGHSH and CDR2 is LQKENI in the germline V gene. This CDR3 comprises 17 residues. V lost 0 bases and J lost 5, with 20 bases in between. CDR3 residues: CASSPPKTAGVSDEQYF. CDR3 sequence (DNA): TGTGCCAGCTCACCACCGAAGACGGCAGGTGTATCCGACGAGCAGTACTTC. Full variable domain (outside the CDR3, taken from reference TRBV18 and TRBJ2-7): NAGVMQNPRHLVRRRGQEARLRCSPMKGHSHVYWYRQLPEEGLKFMVYLQKENIIDESGMPKERFSAEFPKEGPSILRIQQVVRGDSAAYFCASSPPKTAGVSDEQYFGPGTRLTVT.

The chain has TRBV13 and TRBJ1-2; 7 positions agree with TRBD1. The CDR3 is 15 amino acids. Trimming removed 5 bases from V and 8 bases from J; junction bases left unmatched: 14. Germline CDR1 PRHDT, CDR2 FYEKMQ (reference sequence). The CDR3 DNA follows: TGTGCCAGCAGCCCCCACCGGGACAGCGTGGAAGGCTACACCTTC. It codes for CASSPHRDSVEGYTF.

The chain carries TRBV14 and TRBJ1-1; D unresolved. Trimming pared 5 bases from V and 1 base from J, leaving 8 bases between. Germline CDR1 SGHDN, CDR2 FVKESK. The CDR3 has 13 residues. CDR3 protein: CASSDRGNTEAFF. In DNA form, the CDR3 reads TGTGCCAGCAGCGACCGGGGGAACACTGAAGCTTTCTTT.

The chain is built from TRBV4-1 and TRBJ2-7; 7 bases are shared with TRBD1. The CDR3 spans 16 residues. In germline, CDR1 is MGHRA, CDR2 YSYEKL. V lost 3 bases to trimming and J lost 2 bases; unmatched junction nucleotides: 10. The CDR3 sequence: CASSHTGTATTYEQYF. As DNA, the CDR3 is TGCGCCAGCAGCCATACCGGGACAGCCACGACCTACGAGCAGTACTTC.

Notes on this clone: Other DNA sequences in this sample translate to the same CDR3. V usage is TRBV9 and J usage is TRBJ1-2, with TRBD1 identical over 7 bases. The CDR3 consists of 13 residues. The J segment lost 5 bases and the V segment lost 3 bases, leaving 4 bases of the junction unmatched. CDR1 and CDR2 (germline): SGDLS, YYNGEE. CDR3 nucleotides: TGTGCCAGCAGCGCCGGGACAGCTTATGGCTACACCTTC. Translating it yields CASSAGTAYGYTF.

This chain uses TRBV28 with TRBJ1-2; 9 bases are shared with TRBD1. J was trimmed by 6 bases and V by 5 bases; bases with no gene match: 10. Germline V CDR1 and CDR2: MDHEN, SYDVKM. This CDR3 has 15 residues. CDR3 sequence reads: CASSPDWTGVDGYTF. As DNA, the CDR3 is TGTGCCAGCAGTCCTGACTGGACAGGGGTGGATGGCTACACCTTC.

As regards this clone: The same CDR3 is also encoded by other DNA sequences in this sample. The rearrangement uses TRBV29-1 and TRBJ1-1; the D is unclear. V shed 3 bases and J shed 1 base, with 9 bases lying between them. CDR1 SQVTM and CDR2 ANQGSEA come from the germline V gene. The CDR3 runs 13 residues. The DNA for the CDR3 is TGCAGCGTTGAGTCCAGCGGGAACACTGAAGCTTTCTTT. As protein: CSVESSGNTEAFF.